Below are 22 T cell receptor beta chains sequenced from a single sample in a study of blood T cell repertoires in COVID-19. Libraries were prepared by immunoSEQ multiplex PCR; TCRdb keeps only in-frame clonotypes and omits some of them. This sample has some 340,000 clones, with roughly 86% found just once. Sample: PBMCs or T cells enriched from blood (not recorded which). Receptor source: a woman in her thirties who had recovered from COVID-19.

The chain links TRBV3-1 (or the pseudogene TRBV3-2) to TRBJ2-5; 8 nucleotides line up with TRBD2. The CDR3 has 14 amino acids. Losses at the gene ends were 4 bases for V and 1 base for J; bases not matched to a gene: 2. CDR1 LGHDT and CDR2 YNNKEL come from the germline V gene (reference sequence). The CDR3 protein is CASSLRGGQETQYF. In nucleotides, the CDR3 is TGTGCCAGCAGCCTCCGGGGGGGCCAAGAGACCCAGTACTTC.

This clone showed up just a few times. The CDR3 is CASSQTGSQPQHF. DNA for the CDR3: TGCGCCAGCAGCCAAACAGGTAGTCAGCCCCAGCATTTT. This rearrangement joins TRBV4-3 to TRBJ1-5, with a tentative D call TRBD1 (5 bases). Trimming shortened V by 2 bases and J by 6 bases, and 8 bases separated the two germline ends. The germline gives CDR1 LGHNA, CDR2 YSLEER. CDR3 size: 13 residues.

The rearrangement uses TRBV4-1 and TRBJ1-6; the match to TRBD1 covers 8 bases. J gave up 0 bases and V 6 bases, and 7 bases lay outside the gene matches. CDR1 MGHRA and CDR2 YSYEKL come from the germline V gene. The CDR3 is 17 amino acids. In nucleotides, the CDR3 is TGCGCCAGCAGACTTCACAGGGGGAGCTCCTATAATTCACCCCTCCACTTT. Amino acids: CASRLHRGSSYNSPLHF.

The genes are TRBV19 and TRBJ1-1, with 10 bases lining up with TRBD1. V lost 2 bases, J lost 4 bases, and 7 bases stayed unmatched. Germline loops: CDR1 LNHDA, CDR2 SQIVND (reference sequence). The CDR3 is 16 residues long. CDR3 bases: TGTGCCAGTAGTATAAGGACAGGGGGAAGAAGCACTGAAGCTTTCTTT. Translated: CASSIRTGGRSTEAFF. The full variable domain, in which reference TRBV19 and TRBJ1-1 provide the parts outside the CDR3, is DGGITQSPKYLFRKEGQNVTLSCEQNLNHDAMYWYRQDPGQGLRLIYYSQIVNDFQKGDIAEGYSVSREKKESFPLTVTSAQKNPTAFYLCASSIRTGGRSTEAFFGQGTRLTVV.

The genes are TRBV13 and TRBJ2-3; 8 nucleotides agree with TRBD2. This CDR3 has 15 residues. After removal of 0 bases from V and 5 bases from J, the junction contained 4 bases not matched to a gene. Germline values: CDR1 PRHDT, CDR2 FYEKMQ (reference sequence). The CDR3 DNA is TGTGCCAGCAGCTTAGGCGGGGGGGCTGGAGATACGCAGTATTTT. This codes for CASSLGGGAGDTQYF.

This chain joins TRBV5-1 and TRBJ2-1; TRBD1 agrees at 11 bases. Trimming took 4 bases from V and 2 from J; bases not matched to a gene: 5. CDR3 length equals 16 residues. Germline V gene lookup returns CDR1 SGHRS and CDR2 YFSETQ. CDR3 nucleotides: TGCGCCAGCAGCCCGGGGACAGGGGGTCCCTACAATGAGCAGTTCTTC. Protein: CASSPGTGGPYNEQFF.

This chain connects TRBV5-1 to TRBJ2-5; weak D call: TRBD2 (6 bases). This CDR3 contains 13 residues. The V end lost 4 bases, the J end lost 7 bases, and 14 bases lay between the germline ends. CDR1 SGHRS and CDR2 YFSETQ come from the germline V gene. CDR3 residues: CASSGEAGATQYF. DNA for the CDR3: TGCGCCAGCAGCGGGGAAGCGGGCGCGACCCAGTACTTC.

The chain carries TRBV30 and TRBJ2-1, with 8 positions matching TRBD2. With V trimmed by 1 base and J by 6 bases, 11 bases remained unmatched. This CDR3 comprises 16 residues. CDR1 and CDR2 from the germline V gene are GTSNPN and SVGIG (reference sequence). The CDR3 coding sequence is TGTGCCTGGAGTGGGACTGGCAAGCGGGGGTCCAATGAGCAGTTCTTC. Protein sequence: CAWSGTGKRGSNEQFF. Combining the CDR3 with reference TRBV30 and TRBJ2-1 gives the whole variable domain SQTIHQWPATLVQPVGSPLSLECTVEGTSNPNLYWYRQAAGRGLQLLFYSVGIGQISSEVPQNLSASRPQDRQFILSSKKLLLSDSGFYLCAWSGTGKRGSNEQFFGPGTRLTVL.

The chain is built from TRBV11-2 and TRBJ1-2; the D is unclear. This CDR3 has 14 residues. The germline V gene encodes CDR1 SGHAT and CDR2 FQNNGV. Trimming took off 1 base at V and 4 bases at J, with 10 bases between the two ends. CDR3 sequence reads: CASSLVDSSYGYTF. CDR3 sequence (DNA): TGTGCCAGCAGCTTAGTGGACTCTTCCTATGGCTACACCTTC.

CDR3 bases: TGTGCCAGCAGCCTCGGGGGGGCAGAGACCCAGTACTTC. Translating gives CASSLGGAETQYF. The chain employs TRBV5-4 and TRBJ2-5; 8 bases map to TRBD2. The germline CDR1 and CDR2 sequences are SGHNT and YYREEE (reference sequence). This CDR3 is 13 amino acids long. V was clipped by 4 bases and J by 4 bases; unmatched bases: 3.

This chain connects TRBV21-1 to TRBJ1-3; the table's D call of TRBD1 was not tested on the DNA. TRBV21-1 is listed as a pseudogene. The CDR3 is made up of 13 amino acids. The CDR3 here is CASPRTGSNTIYF. The CDR3 nucleotides read TGTGCCAGTCCACGAACAGGGTCGAACACCATATATTTT.

V is TRBV5-1 and J is TRBJ2-1; 8 nucleotides match TRBD1. Germline V gene lookup returns CDR1 SGHRS and CDR2 YFSETQ. Trimming removed 4 bases from V and 8 bases from J; junction bases left unmatched: 11. This CDR3 region has 15 residues. The CDR3 spells CASSIWQGAVDEQFF. The CDR3 nucleotides read TGCGCCAGCAGCATCTGGCAGGGGGCGGTGGATGAGCAGTTCTTC.

The chain joins TRBV5-5 to TRBJ1-2, with 10 bases matching TRBD1. The CDR3 contains 15 residues. Germline assignment: CDR1 SGHKS and CDR2 YYEKEE (reference sequence). J was trimmed by 5 bases and V by 3 bases; bases with no gene match: 7. The DNA of the CDR3 is TGTGCCAGCAGCTGGGGGGACAGGGGCGGGTATGGCTACACCTTC. Protein product: CASSWGDRGGYGYTF. The entire variable domain, with the rest obtained from reference TRBV5-5 and TRBJ1-2, is as follows: DAGVTQSPTHLIKTRGQQVTLRCSPISGHKSVSWYQQVLGQGPQFIFQYYEKEERGRGNFPDRFSARQFPNYSSELNVNALLLGDSALYLCASSWGDRGGYGYTFGSGTRLTVV.

J is TRBJ1-1 and V is TRBV28, with D uncertain. V lost 2 bases and J 3 bases, leaving 7 bases between the germline ends. The CDR3 loop spans 13 amino acids. The germline V gene has CDR1 MDHEN and CDR2 SYDVKM. The CDR3 DNA reads TGTGCCAGCAGTTTACCAGATTACACTGAAGCTTTCTTT. Amino acids: CASSLPDYTEAFF.

V is TRBV28 and J is TRBJ1-5, with 9 bases identical to TRBD1. CDR3 size: 16 residues. V was pared by 0 bases and J by 1 base, with 1 base of the junction left unmatched. Germline CDR1 and CDR2: MDHEN and SYDVKM. The CDR3 region is CASSLWTGGSNQPQHF. The CDR3 coding sequence is TGTGCCAGCAGTTTATGGACAGGGGGGAGCAATCAGCCCCAGCATTTT.

This rearrangement joins TRBV25-1 to TRBJ2-2; TRBD1 might be the D (6 bases). The CDR3 has 13 amino acids. V shed 6 bases and J shed 3 bases, with 8 bases lying between them. Germline CDR1 and CDR2: MGHDK and SYGVNS. CDR3 coding DNA: TGTGCCAGCAGGTACAGGGACACCGGGGAGCTGTTTTTT. Amino acid sequence: CASRYRDTGELFF.

The chain joins TRBV18 to TRBJ2-7, with D possibly matching TRBD2 (6 bases). The germline V gene has CDR1 KGHSH and CDR2 LQKENI. There are 14 residues in the CDR3. V was trimmed by 1 base and J by 6 bases, leaving 13 bases between them. The DNA of the CDR3 is TGTGCCAGCTCACCACTGGAGGGTATCGGCGAGCAGTACTTC. It yields the protein CASSPLEGIGEQYF.

This clone was detected only a few times. The V gene is TRBV10-3, the J gene TRBJ1-5, with 12 nucleotides matching TRBD1. There are 15 residues in the CDR3. The V segment lost 2 bases and the J segment 6 bases; nucleotides outside the gene matches: 2. Germline CDR1 ENHRY, CDR2 SYGVKD. The CDR3: CAISEGTGGVQPQHF. The CDR3 DNA follows: TGTGCCATCAGTGAGGGGACAGGGGGCGTTCAGCCCCAGCATTTT.

The chain joins TRBV7-9 to TRBJ1-6; tentatively, D is TRBD1 (6 bases). Between the trimmed V and J ends, which lost 5 bases and 3 bases, there was a span of 11 bases. There are 15 residues in the CDR3. The germline gives CDR1 SEHNR, CDR2 FQNEAQ (reference sequence). This chain's CDR3 is CASSRTGHYNSPLHF. In DNA, the CDR3 is TGTGCCAGCAGCCGTACGGGACACTATAATTCACCCCTCCACTTT.

The chain couples TRBV28 to TRBJ1-5, with 7 bases that match TRBD1. From germline, CDR1 is MDHEN and CDR2 SYDVKM. With V trimmed by 4 bases and J by 4 bases, 4 bases remained unmatched. This CDR3 contains 14 residues. CDR3 in DNA: TGTGCCAGCAGTTCGACAGGGTTTAATCAGCCCCAGCATTTT. The encoded protein is CASSSTGFNQPQHF.

This clone was seen a single time. This rearrangement joins TRBV5-4 to TRBJ1-6, with D maybe TRBD1 (5 bases). With 4 bases removed from V and 8 bases from J, the gap between germline ends came to 16 bases. CDR1 and CDR2 from the germline V gene are SGHNT and YYREEE (reference sequence). The CDR3 spans 15 residues. CDR3 DNA: TGTGCCAGCAGCCCCGGCGGGGCTTTGGATTCACCCCTCCACTTT. The encoded protein is CASSPGGALDSPLHF.

This clone was recorded only once. The V gene is TRBV4-1, the J gene TRBJ1-6; 8 bases match TRBD1. J was trimmed by 9 bases and V by 4 bases; bases with no gene match: 8. The CDR3 covers 15 residues. CDR1 is MGHRA, CDR2 YSYEKL, per germline. In DNA, the CDR3 is TGCGCCAGCAGCCGAGAAGACAGGGGTAGTTCACCCCTCCACTTT. Amino acids: CASSREDRGSSPLHF.